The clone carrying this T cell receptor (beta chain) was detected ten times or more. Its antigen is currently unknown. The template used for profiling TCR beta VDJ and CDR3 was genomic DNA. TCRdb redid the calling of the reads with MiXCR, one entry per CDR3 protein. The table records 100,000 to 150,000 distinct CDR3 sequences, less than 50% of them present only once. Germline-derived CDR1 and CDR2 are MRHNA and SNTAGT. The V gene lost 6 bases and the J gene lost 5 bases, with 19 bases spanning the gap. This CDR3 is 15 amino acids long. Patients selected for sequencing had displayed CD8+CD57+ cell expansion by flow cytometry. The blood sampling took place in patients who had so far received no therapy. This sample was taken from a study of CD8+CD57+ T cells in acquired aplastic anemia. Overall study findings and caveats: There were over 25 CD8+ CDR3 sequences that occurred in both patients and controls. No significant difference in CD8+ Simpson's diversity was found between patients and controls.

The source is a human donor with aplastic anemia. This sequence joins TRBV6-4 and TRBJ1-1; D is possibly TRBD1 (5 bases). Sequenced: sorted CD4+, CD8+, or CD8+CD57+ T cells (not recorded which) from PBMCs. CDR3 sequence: CASRPAGGVGTEAFF. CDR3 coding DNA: TGTGCCAGCAGACCGGCTGGGGGGGTTGGTACTGAAGCTTTCTTT.